The source of this T cell receptor (beta chain) is a study of T cells in Graves' hyperthyroidism and ophthalmopathy. Background on the study: Peripheral blood draws took place at initial diagnosis, ahead of any treatment.

Trimming took 7 bases from V and 9 from J, leaving 16 bases between them. From germline, CDR1 is SNHLY and CDR2 FYNNEI. The CDR3 consists of 13 residues. TCR beta CDR3 region amplification was performed from RNA transcripts. The study used the HTBI primer set for a first-round RT-PCR of the TCR CDR3. TCRdb used MiXCR to reprocess the multiplex PCR reads, holding one entry per CDR3 protein. The sample includes around 600,000 distinct CDR3 sequences, approximately 15% of them seen just once. Inclusion characteristics of ophthalmopathy patients comprised a Clinical Activity Score of at least 3, a NOSPECS grade of at least 4, and duration under 3 months. Extraction of PBMCs used under 13 ml of fresh peripheral blood. This clonotype was counted at least ten times. Its antigen is currently unknown. Study-wide results and limits: Ophthalmopathy was model-predicted a median about 7.1 months pre-onset.

The sequencing sample was made of blood. This sequence was found in a woman aged 40-49 years with Graves' ophthalmopathy. The chain uses TRBV2 and TRBJ2-1, with unresolved D. The CDR3 here is CASTRRPLSEQFF. CDR3 in DNA: TGTGCCAGCACGAGACGTCCTTTAAGTGAGCAGTTCTTC. The full variable domain, completed using reference TRBV2 and TRBJ2-1, is EPEVTQTPSHQVTQMGQEVILRCVPISNHLYFYWYRQILGQKVEFLVSFYNNEISEKSEIFDDQFSVERPDGSNFTLKIRSTKLEDSAMYFCASTRRPLSEQFFGPGTRLTVL.